This paragraph covers one T cell receptor beta chain sequence. Its antigen is unidentified. The data originate from a study of cytomegalovirus exposure and HLA in healthy donors. The PCR ran on 60 Vbeta and 13 Jbeta primers. Sequencing used immunoSEQ multiplex PCR; TCRdb keeps in-frame clones, though not all of them. This sample's clone table lists some 48,000 clones. Notes on the study in general: Common viral pathogens (according to a later analysis) appeared linked to several of the most significant clusters. According to the study, 160 or so TCR beta chains were cytomegalovirus-associated. By HLA locus, TCR association rates varied in a later analysis, with DRB1 showing the most and HLA-C the fewest.

The CDR3 is 15 residues long. Germline loops: CDR1 SNHLY, CDR2 FYNNEI. Germline trimming cut 3 bases from V and 2 bases from J; bases unmatched to any gene: 7. The chain is built from TRBV2 and TRBJ2-7, with 7 bases fitting TRBD2. Material for sequencing was PBMCs. The clonotype originates from a man in his forties or fifties in good health and CMV-seropositive. The CDR3 nucleotides read TGTGCCAGCAGTGAGGGGGGGAGGGGCGCCTACGAGCAGTACTTC. This translates into CASSEGGRGAYEQYF.